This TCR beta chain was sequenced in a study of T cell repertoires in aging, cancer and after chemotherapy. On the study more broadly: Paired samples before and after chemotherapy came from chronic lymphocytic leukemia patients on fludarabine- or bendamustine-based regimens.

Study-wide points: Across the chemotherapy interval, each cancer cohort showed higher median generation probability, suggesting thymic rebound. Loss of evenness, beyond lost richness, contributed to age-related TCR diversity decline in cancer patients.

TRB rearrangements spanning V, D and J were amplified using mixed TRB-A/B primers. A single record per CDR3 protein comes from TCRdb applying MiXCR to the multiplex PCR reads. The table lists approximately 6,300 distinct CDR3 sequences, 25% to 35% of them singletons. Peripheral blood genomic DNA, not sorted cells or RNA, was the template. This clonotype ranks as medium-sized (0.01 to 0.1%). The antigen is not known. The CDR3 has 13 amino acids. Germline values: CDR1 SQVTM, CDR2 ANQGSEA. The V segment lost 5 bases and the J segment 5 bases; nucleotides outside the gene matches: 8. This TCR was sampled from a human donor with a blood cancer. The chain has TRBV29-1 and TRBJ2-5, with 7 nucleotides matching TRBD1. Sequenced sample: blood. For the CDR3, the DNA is TGCAGCGTTCGACAGGGCATAGGGGAGACCCAGTACTTC. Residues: CSVRQGIGETQYF.